The 22 T cell receptor beta chains below come from one sample, sequenced in a study of T-cell reconstitution after alpha-beta-depleted transplantation in children. For TCRbeta, the library was prepared with unique molecular identifiers. TCRdb independently ran MiXCR on the PCR reads; one entry per CDR3 protein. Counted here are about a million distinct CDR3 sequences, about 26% occurring once; the ten biggest clones make up more than 25%. Source: PBMCs, mostly from graft donor cells, taken 360 days after TCRalphabeta/CD19-depleted stem cell transplant. These receptor sequences come from a boy in the first two years of life who had a stem cell transplant for SCID, so the T cells may come from the graft donor.

This clonotype showed up just a few times. The chain combines TRBV28 with TRBJ2-1; D is unresolved. The CDR3 totals 15 residues. Deletions cut 5 bases from V and 0 bases from J, with 11 bases between. Germline values: CDR1 MDHEN, CDR2 SYDVKM. The CDR3 DNA sequence: TGTGCCAGCAGTCGGTACGCTAGCTCCTACAATGAGCAGTTCTTC. Amino acid sequence: CASSRYASSYNEQFF.

This clonotype was seen ten or more times. The V call is TRBV20-1, the J call TRBJ2-1; 7 bases align to TRBD1. Trimming took 0 bases from V and 10 from J; bases not matched to a gene: 9. The germline V gene encodes CDR1 DFQATT and CDR2 SNEGSKA (reference sequence). The CDR3 totals 14 residues. The CDR3: CSARDSYRGPEQFF. The CDR3 DNA reads TGCAGTGCTAGAGACTCCTACAGGGGACCAGAGCAGTTCTTC.

This rearrangement joins TRBV10-3 to TRBJ2-2; D is unresolved. Germline V gene lookup returns CDR1 ENHRY and CDR2 SYGVKD. The CDR3 length is 19 residues. The V end was cut by 0 bases, the J end by 2 bases, with 19 bases between. In DNA form, the CDR3 reads TGTGCCATCAGTGAGTCCCCAATAAACACCAGCCCAAACACCGGGGAGCTGTTTTTT. Residues: CAISESPINTSPNTGELFF.

V usage is TRBV15 and J usage is TRBJ2-7; no clear D. V was shortened by 3 bases and J by 0 bases, with 9 bases between the two germline ends. CDR3 length: 14 residues. In germline, CDR1 is LNHNV, CDR2 YYDKDF (reference sequence). The CDR3 DNA reads as TGTGCCACCAGCAGCCGAGACGTCTCCTACGAGCAGTACTTC. It encodes CATSSRDVSYEQYF.

The genes are TRBV11-3 and TRBJ2-7, with TRBD1 identical over 11 bases. V dropped 1 base and J dropped 4; count of bases not matched to a gene: 24. The CDR3 sequence is 22 residues long. Germline V CDR1 and CDR2: SGHNT, YENEEA. As DNA, the CDR3 is TGTGCCAGCAGCTTAGTACCGGACAGGGGGCCCCCCTTTAATACCATCGCTTACGAGCAGTACTTC. Amino acids: CASSLVPDRGPPFNTIAYEQYF. The variable domain in full, completed from reference TRBV11-3 and TRBJ2-7, reads EAGVVQSPRYKIIEKKQPVAFWCNPISGHNTLYWYLQNLGQGPELLIRYENEEAVDDSQLPKDRFSAERLKGVDSTLKIQPAELGDSAVYLCASSLVPDRGPPFNTIAYEQYFGPGTRLTVT.

The chain carries TRBV4-3 and TRBJ2-3; 8 bases are shared with TRBD2. The CDR3 runs 15 residues. Per germline, CDR1 LGHNA and CDR2 YSLEER. Trimming cost V 0 bases and J 4 bases; bases outside gene matches: 3. In DNA, the CDR3 is TGCGCCAGCAGCCAAGACGGGGGGGTCCCAGATACGCAGTATTTT. Protein: CASSQDGGVPDTQYF.

CDR3 residues: CASGKAGKGGNEQFF. CDR3 coding DNA: TGCGCCAGCGGAAAGGCGGGGAAGGGAGGGAATGAGCAGTTCTTC. This sequence joins TRBV5-1 and TRBJ2-1; 7 positions match TRBD2. The CDR3 extends over 15 amino acids. CDR1 is SGHRS and CDR2 is YFSETQ in the germline V gene. Trimming at V came to 7 bases and at J to 7 bases, leaving 14 bases not matched to a gene.

This chain uses TRBV28 with TRBJ2-7; 12 bases agree with TRBD1. This CDR3 spans 15 amino acids. Germline CDR1 is MDHEN and CDR2 is SYDVKM. V was clipped by 4 bases and J by 5 bases; unmatched bases: 6. The CDR3 loop is CASSSPGTGGNEQYF. The DNA for the CDR3 is TGTGCCAGCAGTTCCCCCGGGACAGGGGGCAACGAGCAGTACTTC.

This clonotype was picked up many times. The genes are TRBV20-1 and TRBJ2-7, with D hard to call. The CDR3 sequence is 13 residues long. In germline, CDR1 is DFQATT, CDR2 SNEGSKA (reference sequence). V was trimmed by 3 bases and J by 3 bases, leaving 12 bases between them. Here the CDR3 reads CSASQGPFYEQYF. Here the CDR3 DNA reads TGCAGTGCTAGCCAAGGGCCCTTCTACGAGCAGTACTTC.

This clonotype was counted a few times. The rearrangement links TRBV7-2 to TRBJ2-1; D is unresolved. Trimming removed 4 bases at V and 7 bases at J, with 11 bases between. The CDR3 is made up of 13 amino acids. Germline V gives CDR1 SGHTA, CDR2 FQGNSA. For the CDR3, the DNA is TGTGCCAGCAGCTCCCTGGGTGAGAATGAGCAGTTCTTC. This gives the protein CASSSLGENEQFF.

The chain is built from TRBV27 and TRBJ2-3, with TRBD2 identical over 8 bases. The CDR3 contains 16 residues. Germline V gene sequence: CDR1 MNHEY, CDR2 SMNVEV (reference sequence). Unmatched junction bases numbered 7, after V lost 5 bases and J lost 0 bases. The CDR3 protein is CASSPYSGASTDTQYF. The CDR3 DNA is TGTGCCAGCAGTCCCTATAGCGGGGCCAGCACAGATACGCAGTATTTT.

The chain combines TRBV7-6 with TRBJ2-1, with D perhaps matching TRBD2 (5 bases). This CDR3 region has 15 residues. Germline V gene sequence: CDR1 SGHVS, CDR2 FNYEAQ. Trimming shortened V by 1 base and J by 7 bases, and 14 bases separated the two germline ends. As DNA, the CDR3 is TGTGCCAGCAGCTTAGTAGCGACCCCGACGAATGAGCAGTTCTTC. It encodes CASSLVATPTNEQFF.

The J gene is TRBJ2-5, the V gene TRBV5-1, with a tentative D call TRBD1 (5 bases). CDR1 and CDR2 (germline): SGHRS, YFSETQ. V was cut by 4 bases and J by 4 bases, with 20 bases left in between. This CDR3 region has 16 residues. CDR3 nucleotide sequence: TGCGCCAGCAGCAAAGACAGATGGGCTTGGGGAGAGACCCAGTACTTC. Translating gives CASSKDRWAWGETQYF.

This sequence joins TRBV30 and TRBJ1-2, with a possible D match to TRBD1 (5 bases). Germline loops: CDR1 GTSNPN, CDR2 SVGIG (reference sequence). V lost 8 bases and J lost 2, with 18 bases in between. The CDR3 sequence is 14 residues long. CDR3 nucleotides: TGTGCCGGGGGGTTGGGGCCCCTGAACTATGGCTACACCTTC. The encoded protein is CAGGLGPLNYGYTF.

The CDR3 bases are TGTGCCAGCAGCTCCGAAAGGGGTCAGCCCCAGCATTTT. Encoded protein: CASSSERGQPQHF. This chain links TRBV27 with TRBJ1-5; D might be TRBD1 (5 bases). Trimming took 6 bases from V and 6 from J, leaving 12 bases between them. CDR3 length: 13 amino acids. The germline V gene has CDR1 MNHEY and CDR2 SMNVEV (reference sequence).

DNA of the CDR3: TGTGCCAGCAGCAAACGAAACAGGTCAGGCGGGGAGCTGTTTTTT. It encodes CASSKRNRSGGELFF. The chain joins TRBV6-1 to TRBJ2-2; D is possibly TRBD1 (5 bases). Between the trimmed V and J ends, which lost 6 bases and 7 bases, there was a span of 18 bases. The CDR3 consists of 15 residues. Germline loops: CDR1 MNHNS, CDR2 SASEGT.

V and J are TRBV6-1 and TRBJ1-2; a possible D gene is TRBD1 (5 bases). The CDR3 has 14 residues. Trimming took off 10 bases at V and 0 bases at J, with 15 bases between the two ends. Looked up from germline, CDR1 is MNHNS and CDR2 is SASEGT. The CDR3 spells CATLWGSSNYGYTF. In DNA form, the CDR3 reads TGTGCCACCCTCTGGGGGTCTTCTAACTATGGCTACACCTTC.

This clonotype is categorized as medium-sized. This chain uses TRBV4-3 with TRBJ2-7, with D perhaps matching TRBD1 or TRBD2 (6 bases each). The CDR3 spans 17 residues. V lost 2 bases, J lost 2 bases, and 19 bases lay in between. Per germline, CDR1 LGHNA and CDR2 YSLEER. CDR3 protein: CASSQYEGGARPYEQYF. CDR3 nucleotide sequence: TGCGCCAGCAGCCAATATGAGGGGGGCGCACGACCCTACGAGCAGTACTTC.

This chain joins TRBV18 and TRBJ2-7; no reliable D call. This CDR3 is 13 amino acids long. Trimming stripped 5 bases from V and 6 bases from J, with 14 bases between. From germline, CDR1 is KGHSH and CDR2 LQKENI. This CDR3 reads CASSERRFIEQYF. CDR3 DNA sequence: TGTGCCAGCTCAGAACGGCGGTTTATCGAGCAGTACTTC.

This clonotype was observed a few times. V and J are TRBV7-2 and TRBJ1-2, with 8 bases fitting TRBD1. V shed 1 base, J shed 2 bases, and the junction held 3 bases outside the gene matches. The length of the CDR3 is 15 residues. CDR1 is SGHTA, CDR2 FQGNSA, per germline. The CDR3 is CASSLVDRVNYGYTF. The CDR3 bases are TGTGCCAGCAGCTTAGTGGACAGGGTCAACTATGGCTACACCTTC. Filled out from reference TRBV7-2 and TRBJ1-2, the complete variable domain reads GAGVSQSPSNKVTEKGKDVELRCDPISGHTALYWYRQSLGQGLEFLIYFQGNSAPDKSGLPSDRFSAERTGGSVSTLTIQRTQQEDSAVYLCASSLVDRVNYGYTFGSGTRLTVV.

J is TRBJ1-3 and V is TRBV2, with D unresolved. Trimming took 3 bases from V and 0 from J, leaving 12 bases between them. The CDR3 loop spans 16 amino acids. Germline assignment: CDR1 SNHLY and CDR2 FYNNEI. CDR3 DNA sequence: TGTGCCAGCAGTGATTTGTTCTTAGCCTCTGGAAACACCATATATTTT. Translation: CASSDLFLASGNTIYF.

V usage is TRBV20-1 and J usage is TRBJ2-7, with TRBD1 identical over 7 bases. The ends lost 3 bases at V and 1 base at J; junction bases unmatched: 9. The CDR3 covers 15 residues. Germline assignment: CDR1 DFQATT and CDR2 SNEGSKA (reference sequence). The CDR3 DNA is TGCAGTGCTAGTTCCCCCCGGACAGGTTCCTACGAGCAGTACTTC. Encoded protein: CSASSPRTGSYEQYF.